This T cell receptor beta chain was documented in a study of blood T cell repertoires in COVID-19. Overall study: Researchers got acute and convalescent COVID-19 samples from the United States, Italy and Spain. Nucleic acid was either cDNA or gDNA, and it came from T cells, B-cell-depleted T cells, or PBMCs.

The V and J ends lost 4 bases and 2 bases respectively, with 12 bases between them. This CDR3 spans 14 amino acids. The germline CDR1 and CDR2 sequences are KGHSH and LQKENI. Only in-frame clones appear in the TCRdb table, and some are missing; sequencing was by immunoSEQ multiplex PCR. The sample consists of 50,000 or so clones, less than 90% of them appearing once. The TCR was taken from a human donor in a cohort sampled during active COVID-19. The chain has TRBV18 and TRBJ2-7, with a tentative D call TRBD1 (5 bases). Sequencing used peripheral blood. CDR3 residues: CASSLGSGTYEQYF. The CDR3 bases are TGTGCCAGCTCACTTGGATCAGGGACCTACGAGCAGTACTTC.